One T cell receptor (beta chain) is described in this entry. Its antigen is unknown. Trimming took off 4 bases at V and 2 bases at J, with 13 bases between the two ends. The CDR3 is 14 amino acids. Germline lookup yields CDR1 SGHNT and CDR2 YYREEE (reference sequence). RNA, at roughly 0.5 to 1 ug, was reverse transcribed with random hexamers. MiXCR, run by TCRdb on the immunoSEQ multiplex PCR reads, gives a single entry per CDR3 protein. The table has around 200,000 distinct CDR3 sequences, around 95% seen once. This entry is derived from a study of CD8 T cells in Susac syndrome. Study in general: When their blood was taken, the Susac syndrome patients had either not yet had any therapy, were taking corticosteroids, or were taking intravenous immunoglobulin alone. Broader study findings: The CD4+ T cell repertoire of patients with Susac syndrome showed no detectable clonal expansion.

The genes are TRBV5-4 and TRBJ2-7; D is unresolved. Sequenced: CD4+ T cells from PBMCs. This TCR was sampled from a human donor with Susac syndrome. The CDR3 loop is CASSPDANAYEQYF. As DNA, the CDR3 is TGTGCCAGCAGCCCGGACGCAAATGCCTACGAGCAGTACTTC.